This TCR beta chain emerged from a study of shared clonotypes between healthy human individuals. Study outcomes and limitations: A handful of donors showed sharing of about 5.5% of naive CD4 clonotypes. Naive subsets tended to show greater estimated richness than memory subsets.

Trimming left V 2 bases short and J 7 bases short, with 5 bases between. This CDR3 contains 11 residues. The germline CDR1 and CDR2 sequences are KGHSH and LQKENI. The donors were all Caucasian adults (living in Nashville, Tennessee). A note on this clone: Its specificity is unknown.

Only in-frame clones appear in the TCRdb table, and some are missing; sequencing was by immunoSEQ multiplex PCR. The sample records some 680,000 clones, roughly 73% being singletons. The sequencing sample was made of memory CD4+ T cells sorted from blood. Stated subset: CD45RA-negative fraction. V gene TRBV18 combines with J gene TRBJ1-1; no clear D gene. This receptor was identified in a woman aged 30 to 39 in good health. CDR3 sequence: CASSPGREAFF. As DNA, the CDR3 is TGTGCCAGCTCACCAGGGCGTGAAGCTTTCTTT.